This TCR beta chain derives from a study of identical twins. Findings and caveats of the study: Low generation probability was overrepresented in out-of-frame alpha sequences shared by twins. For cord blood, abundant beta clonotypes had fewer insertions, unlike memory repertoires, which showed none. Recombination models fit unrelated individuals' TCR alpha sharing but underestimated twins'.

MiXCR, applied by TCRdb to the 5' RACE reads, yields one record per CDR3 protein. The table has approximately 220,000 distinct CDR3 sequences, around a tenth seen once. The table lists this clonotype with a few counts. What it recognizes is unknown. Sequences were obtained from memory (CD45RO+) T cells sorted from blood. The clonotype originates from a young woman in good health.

This chain's CDR3 is CASSLTGSPYEKLFF. In DNA form, the CDR3 reads TGTGCCAGCAGCTTAACGGGGTCCCCCTATGAAAAACTGTTTTTT. The chain joins TRBV7-2 to TRBJ1-4; D is uncertain. The CDR3 runs 15 residues. V was clipped by 2 bases and J by 6 bases, with 13 bases between them. Germline CDR1 reads SGHTA; CDR2 reads FQGNSA.